Following are 16 T cell receptor beta chains from one sample sequenced in a study of shared clonotypes between healthy human individuals. The assay was immunoSEQ multiplex PCR, and TCRdb's table has in-frame clones only and misses some. Here the sample spans approximately 2.5 million clones, roughly 92% being singletons. Sample: naive CD4+ T cells sorted from blood. The sample's subset: CD45RA+ positively selected. Receptors were obtained from a man in his late teens or twenties in good health.

J is TRBJ2-3 and V is TRBV4-3; 10 bases align to TRBD2. V was clipped by 3 bases and J by 2 bases; unmatched bases: 8. Germline CDR1 and CDR2: LGHNA and YSLEER. CDR3 length: 17 residues. CDR3 loop: CASSQSLAGSHTDTQYF. In nucleotides, the CDR3 is TGCGCCAGCAGCCAGTCACTAGCGGGGAGTCACACAGATACGCAGTATTTT.

This chain connects TRBV6-5 to TRBJ1-3; D not resolved. CDR1 is MNHEY and CDR2 is SVGAGI in the germline V gene. With 6 bases removed from V and 0 bases from J, the gap between germline ends came to 9 bases. This CDR3 is built from 14 residues. This CDR3 reads CASSPSSSGNTIYF. Written as DNA, the CDR3 is TGTGCCAGCAGCCCCTCATCCTCTGGAAACACCATATATTTT.

As regards this clone: This sample also contains other DNA sequences that code for the same CDR3. The chain has TRBV7-9 and TRBJ1-1, with 7 bases aligning to TRBD1. CDR1 and CDR2 (germline): SEHNR, FQNEAQ (reference sequence). The CDR3 consists of 14 residues. V gave up 4 bases and J gave up 3 bases; unmatched junction bases: 5. The CDR3 sequence: CASSSGQGDTEAFF. CDR3 DNA: TGTGCCAGCAGCTCCGGGCAGGGGGACACTGAAGCTTTCTTT.

The CDR3 region is CASSVGTSGTQETQYF. CDR3 bases: TGTGCCAGCAGCGTAGGAACCTCCGGAACACAAGAGACCCAGTACTTC. The chain has TRBV9 and TRBJ2-5; D unresolved. Per the germline V gene, CDR1 is SGDLS and CDR2 is YYNGEE. The length of the CDR3 is 16 residues. V was cut by 0 bases and J by 2 bases, with 14 bases left in between.

J is TRBJ2-1 and V is TRBV11-2; TRBD2 aligns across 7 bases. V shed 1 base, J shed 4 bases, and the junction held 1 base outside the gene matches. CDR1 is SGHAT and CDR2 is FQNNGV in the germline V gene. The CDR3 loop spans 14 amino acids. CDR3 in amino acids: CASSLGGGYNEQFF. The CDR3 DNA reads TGTGCCAGCAGCTTAGGCGGGGGTTACAATGAGCAGTTCTTC.

The rearrangement uses TRBV30 and TRBJ1-2; 7 bases map to TRBD1. The CDR3 sequence is 15 residues long. Germline V gives CDR1 GTSNPN, CDR2 SVGIG (reference sequence). The V and J ends lost 1 base and 1 base, in that order; junction bases with no gene match: 6. The CDR3 DNA follows: TGTGCCTGGAGTGAGGGGGCAGCGCGTAACTATGGCTACACCTTC. This encodes CAWSEGAARNYGYTF.

The chain employs TRBV11-3 and TRBJ1-6, with D unclear. The CDR3 contains 13 residues. The germline CDR1 and CDR2 sequences are SGHNT and YENEEA. Trimming left V 2 bases short and J 6 bases short, with 5 bases between. The chain's CDR3 is CASSLNLNSPLHF. The DNA of the CDR3 is TGTGCCAGCAGCTTAAACCTTAATTCACCCCTCCACTTT. The full variable domain, in which reference TRBV11-3 and TRBJ1-6 provide the parts outside the CDR3, is EAGVVQSPRYKIIEKKQPVAFWCNPISGHNTLYWYLQNLGQGPELLIRYENEEAVDDSQLPKDRFSAERLKGVDSTLKIQPAELGDSAVYLCASSLNLNSPLHFGNGTRLTVT.

Of note for this clone: Different DNA sequences within this sample yield the same CDR3. This chain links TRBV7-2 with TRBJ2-3; no clear D gene. This CDR3 is 14 amino acids long. Trimming left V 1 base short and J 1 base short, with 6 bases between. The V gene's germline CDR1 is SGHTA and CDR2 FQGNSA. This chain's CDR3 is CASSLGVGTDTQYF. CDR3 sequence (DNA): TGTGCCAGCAGCTTAGGGGTGGGCACAGATACGCAGTATTTT.

This clone was counted a single time. V is TRBV5-1 and J is TRBJ1-4; D may be TRBD1 (5 bases). The CDR3 covers 15 residues. V lost 3 bases and J lost 8, with 17 bases in between. Germline-derived CDR1 and CDR2 are SGHRS and YFSETQ. The CDR3 nucleotides are TGCGCCAGCAGCTCTAGCGGGACGGTGCTAGAAAAACTGTTTTTT. Translating it yields CASSSSGTVLEKLFF. Combining the CDR3 with reference TRBV5-1 and TRBJ1-4 gives the whole variable domain KAGVTQTPRYLIKTRGQQVTLSCSPISGHRSVSWYQQTPGQGLQFLFEYFSETQRNKGNFPGRFSGRQFSNSRSEMNVSTLELGDSALYLCASSSSGTVLEKLFFGSGTQLSVL.

J is TRBJ1-1 and V is TRBV15; D is possibly TRBD1 (5 bases). Germline loops: CDR1 LNHNV, CDR2 YYDKDF (reference sequence). The CDR3 runs 13 residues. V lost 0 bases and J 11 bases, leaving 13 bases between the germline ends. As DNA, the CDR3 is TGTGCCACCAGCAGAGATGGGGGGTTCGGGGCTTTCTTT. This encodes CATSRDGGFGAFF.

The rearrangement joins TRBV6-6 to TRBJ1-2, with a tentative D call TRBD1 (5 bases). Germline CDR1 reads MNHNY; CDR2 reads SVGAGI (reference sequence). Trimming pared 3 bases from V and 8 bases from J, leaving 13 bases between. This CDR3 region has 13 residues. CDR3 nucleotide sequence: TGTGCCAGCAGTTATCCCAGGGAGGCCGGCTACACCTTC. Encoded protein: CASSYPREAGYTF.

This clone was found once. J is TRBJ2-3 and V is TRBV30; D is possibly TRBD2 (5 bases). Per germline, CDR1 GTSNPN and CDR2 SVGIG (reference sequence). This CDR3 has 14 residues. Trimming shortened V by 3 bases and J by 4 bases, and 14 bases separated the two germline ends. CDR3 in DNA: TGTGCCTGGAGCGGACTGGCGGGCGCAGATACGCAGTATTTT. Protein: CAWSGLAGADTQYF.

The chain recombines TRBV5-1 with TRBJ2-7; D not certain. The CDR3 runs to 14 residues. CDR1 is SGHRS, CDR2 YFSETQ, per germline. V was clipped by 4 bases and J by 3 bases, with 14 bases between them. CDR3 DNA sequence: TGCGCCAGCAGCCGTCTTCCGGATAGCTACGAGCAGTACTTC. It translates to CASSRLPDSYEQYF. Filled out from reference TRBV5-1 and TRBJ2-7, the complete variable domain reads KAGVTQTPRYLIKTRGQQVTLSCSPISGHRSVSWYQQTPGQGLQFLFEYFSETQRNKGNFPGRFSGRQFSNSRSEMNVSTLELGDSALYLCASSRLPDSYEQYFGPGTRLTVT.

The chain carries TRBV10-3 and TRBJ2-7; no firm D call. The CDR3 is made up of 15 amino acids. V gave up 0 bases and J gave up 4 bases, with 13 bases separating them. Germline CDR1 ENHRY, CDR2 SYGVKD. CDR3: CAISESGRVIYEQYF. The CDR3 DNA is TGTGCCATCAGTGAGTCCGGTCGGGTCATTTACGAGCAGTACTTC.

J is TRBJ2-1 and V is TRBV5-6; 8 bases align to TRBD1. The CDR3 runs to 16 residues. Losses at the gene ends were 4 bases for V and 7 bases for J; bases not matched to a gene: 13. Germline CDR1 reads SGHDT; CDR2 reads YYEEEE. In DNA, the CDR3 is TGTGCCAGCAGCGTAGGATGGACAGGGAATCTAAATGAGCAGTTCTTC. Residues: CASSVGWTGNLNEQFF.

The chain recombines TRBV5-1 with TRBJ2-7; 13 bases match TRBD2. The germline gives CDR1 SGHRS, CDR2 YFSETQ. The CDR3 length is 14 residues. Losses at the gene ends were 3 bases for V and 7 bases for J; bases not matched to a gene: 4. The CDR3 sequence is CASSWGLAGREQYF. CDR3 nucleotide sequence: TGCGCCAGCAGCTGGGGACTAGCGGGGAGGGAGCAGTACTTC.